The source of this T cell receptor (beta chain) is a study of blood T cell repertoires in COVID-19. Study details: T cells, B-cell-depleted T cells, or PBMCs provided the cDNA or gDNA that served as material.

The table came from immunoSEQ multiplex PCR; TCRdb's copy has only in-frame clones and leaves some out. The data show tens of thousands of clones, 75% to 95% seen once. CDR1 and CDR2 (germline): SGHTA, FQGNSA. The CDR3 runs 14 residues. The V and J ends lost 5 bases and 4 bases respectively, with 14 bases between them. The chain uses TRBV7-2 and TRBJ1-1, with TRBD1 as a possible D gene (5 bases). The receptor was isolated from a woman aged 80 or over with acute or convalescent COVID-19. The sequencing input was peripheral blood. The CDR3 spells CASSTGLAGTEAFF. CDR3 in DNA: TGTGCCAGCAGCACAGGCTTGGCAGGCACTGAAGCTTTCTTT.